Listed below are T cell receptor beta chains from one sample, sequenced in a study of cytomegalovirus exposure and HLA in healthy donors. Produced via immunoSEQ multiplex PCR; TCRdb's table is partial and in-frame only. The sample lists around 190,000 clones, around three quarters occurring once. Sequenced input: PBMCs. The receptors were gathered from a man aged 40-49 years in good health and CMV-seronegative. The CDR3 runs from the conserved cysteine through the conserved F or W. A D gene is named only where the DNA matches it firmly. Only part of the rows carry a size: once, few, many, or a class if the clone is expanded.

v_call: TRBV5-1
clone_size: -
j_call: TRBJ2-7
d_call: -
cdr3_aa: CASSLRDKSSYEQYF
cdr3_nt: TGCGCCAGCAGCTTGAGGGACAAATCCTCCTACGAGCAGTACTTC

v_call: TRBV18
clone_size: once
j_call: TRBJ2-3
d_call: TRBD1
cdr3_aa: CASSPPGETGWTDTQYF
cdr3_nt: TGTGCCAGCTCACCACCGGGCGAGACAGGGTGGACAGATACGCAGTATTTT

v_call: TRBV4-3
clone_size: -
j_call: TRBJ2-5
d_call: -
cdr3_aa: CASSPFTGRETQYF
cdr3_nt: TGCGCCAGCAGCCCCTTCACAGGGCGAGAGACCCAGTACTTC

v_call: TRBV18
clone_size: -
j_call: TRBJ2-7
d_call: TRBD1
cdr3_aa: CASSPLGQGGDEQYF
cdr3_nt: TGTGCCAGCTCACCACTCGGACAGGGGGGAGACGAGCAGTACTTC

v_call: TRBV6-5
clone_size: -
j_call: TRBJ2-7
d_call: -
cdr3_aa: CASSQGPYEQYF
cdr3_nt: TGTGCCAGCAGCCAGGGTCCCTACGAGCAGTACTTC

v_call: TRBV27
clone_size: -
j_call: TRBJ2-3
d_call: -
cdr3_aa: CASSLRGGRQYTQYF
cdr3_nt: TGTGCCAGCAGTTTAAGGGGGGGCCGTCAATATACGCAGTATTTT

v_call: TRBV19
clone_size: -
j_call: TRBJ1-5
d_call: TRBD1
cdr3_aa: CASSPVTGPNQPQHF
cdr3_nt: TGTGCCAGTAGTCCAGTGACAGGGCCGAATCAGCCCCAGCATTTT

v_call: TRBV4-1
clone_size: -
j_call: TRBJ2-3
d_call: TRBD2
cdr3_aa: CASSPGERGAVPSTDTQYF
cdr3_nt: TGCGCCAGCAGCCCAGGGGAGCGGGGGGCCGTTCCCAGCACAGATACGCAGTATTTT

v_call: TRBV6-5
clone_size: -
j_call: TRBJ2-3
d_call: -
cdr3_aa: CASSSLKGGADTQYF
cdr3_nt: TGTGCCAGCAGTTCCTTAAAGGGGGGGGCAGATACGCAGTATTTT

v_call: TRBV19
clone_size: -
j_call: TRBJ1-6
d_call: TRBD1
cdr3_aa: CASSITGTGNSPLHF
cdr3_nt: TGTGCCAGTAGTATAACCGGGACAGGGAATTCACCCCTCCACTTT

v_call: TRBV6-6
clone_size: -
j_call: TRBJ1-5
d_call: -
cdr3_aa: CASSFGQLYSNQPQHF
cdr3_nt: TGTGCCAGCAGTTTTGGACAACTTTATAGCAATCAGCCCCAGCATTTT

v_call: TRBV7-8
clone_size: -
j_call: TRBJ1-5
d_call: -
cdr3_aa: CASSLRRAQPQHF
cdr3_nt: TGTGCCAGCAGCCTCCGGAGGGCTCAGCCCCAGCATTTT

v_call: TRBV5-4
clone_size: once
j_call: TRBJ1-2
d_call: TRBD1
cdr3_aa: CASSLVGQGGTF
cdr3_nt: TGTGCCAGCAGCTTGGTCGGACAGGGAGGCACCTTC

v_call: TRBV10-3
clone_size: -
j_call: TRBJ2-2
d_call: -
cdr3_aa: CASTEGGGWTGELFF
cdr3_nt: TGTGCCTCCACGGAGGGAGGAGGGTGGACCGGGGAGCTGTTTTTT

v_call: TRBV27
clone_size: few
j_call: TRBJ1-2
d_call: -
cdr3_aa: CASSQNQGLNYEGYGYTF
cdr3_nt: TGTGCCAGCAGTCAGAACCAGGGACTCAACTACGAGGGCTATGGCTACACCTTC

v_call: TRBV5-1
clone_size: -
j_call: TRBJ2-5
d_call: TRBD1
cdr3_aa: CASSLQGPGETQYF
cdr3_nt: TGCGCCAGCAGCTTACAGGGGCCTGGGGAGACCCAGTACTTC

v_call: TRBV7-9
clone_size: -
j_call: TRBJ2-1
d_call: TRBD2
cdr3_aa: CASRTSGKNYNEQFF
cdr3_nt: TGTGCCAGCCGGACTAGCGGGAAAAACTACAATGAGCAGTTCTTC

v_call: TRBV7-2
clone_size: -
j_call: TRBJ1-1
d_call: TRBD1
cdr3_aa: CASSSMTGQITEAFF
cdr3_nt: TGTGCCAGCAGCTCGATGACAGGGCAGATCACTGAAGCTTTCTTT

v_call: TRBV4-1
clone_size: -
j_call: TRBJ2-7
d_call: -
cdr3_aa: CASSQDLRGGEQYF
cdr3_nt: TGCGCCAGCAGCCAAGATCTTCGGGGAGGAGAGCAGTACTTC

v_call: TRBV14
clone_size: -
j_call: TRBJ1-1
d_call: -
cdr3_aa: CASSQDKSADFSMNTEAFF
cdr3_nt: TGTGCCAGCAGCCAAGATAAGTCGGCAGACTTTTCTATGAACACTGAAGCTTTCTTT

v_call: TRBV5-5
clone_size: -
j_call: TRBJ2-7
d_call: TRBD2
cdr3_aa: CASSPSGGYNYEQYF
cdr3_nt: TGTGCCAGCAGCCCGAGCGGGGGATACAACTACGAGCAGTACTTC

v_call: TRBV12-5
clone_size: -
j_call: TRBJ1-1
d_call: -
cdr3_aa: CASDHEINTEAFF
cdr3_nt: TGTGCTAGTGATCACGAGATCAACACTGAAGCTTTCTTT

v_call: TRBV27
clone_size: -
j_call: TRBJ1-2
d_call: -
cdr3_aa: CASSSAGGGYTF
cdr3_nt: TGTGCCAGCAGTTCTGCTGGCGGTGGCTACACCTTC

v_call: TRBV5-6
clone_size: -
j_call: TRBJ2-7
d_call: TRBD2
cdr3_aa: CASSSTSGRAREQYF
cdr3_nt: TGTGCCAGCAGCTCTACTAGCGGGAGGGCTAGGGAGCAGTACTTC

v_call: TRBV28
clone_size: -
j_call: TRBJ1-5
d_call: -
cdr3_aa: CASTNDRGANQPQHF
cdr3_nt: TGTGCCAGCACCAACGACCGGGGGGCCAATCAGCCCCAGCATTTT

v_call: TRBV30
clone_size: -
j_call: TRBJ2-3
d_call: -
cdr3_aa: CAWSVLELDTQYF
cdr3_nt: TGTGCCTGGAGTGTATTGGAGCTGGATACGCAGTATTTT

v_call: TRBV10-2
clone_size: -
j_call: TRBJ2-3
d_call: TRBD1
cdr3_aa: CASTGTGDTDTQYF
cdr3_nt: TGCGCCAGCACCGGGACAGGGGACACAGATACGCAGTATTTT

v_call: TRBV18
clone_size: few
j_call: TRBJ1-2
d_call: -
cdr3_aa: CASSPPGEGRYGYTF
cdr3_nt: TGTGCCAGCTCACCCCCGGGAGAAGGGCGCTATGGCTACACCTTC